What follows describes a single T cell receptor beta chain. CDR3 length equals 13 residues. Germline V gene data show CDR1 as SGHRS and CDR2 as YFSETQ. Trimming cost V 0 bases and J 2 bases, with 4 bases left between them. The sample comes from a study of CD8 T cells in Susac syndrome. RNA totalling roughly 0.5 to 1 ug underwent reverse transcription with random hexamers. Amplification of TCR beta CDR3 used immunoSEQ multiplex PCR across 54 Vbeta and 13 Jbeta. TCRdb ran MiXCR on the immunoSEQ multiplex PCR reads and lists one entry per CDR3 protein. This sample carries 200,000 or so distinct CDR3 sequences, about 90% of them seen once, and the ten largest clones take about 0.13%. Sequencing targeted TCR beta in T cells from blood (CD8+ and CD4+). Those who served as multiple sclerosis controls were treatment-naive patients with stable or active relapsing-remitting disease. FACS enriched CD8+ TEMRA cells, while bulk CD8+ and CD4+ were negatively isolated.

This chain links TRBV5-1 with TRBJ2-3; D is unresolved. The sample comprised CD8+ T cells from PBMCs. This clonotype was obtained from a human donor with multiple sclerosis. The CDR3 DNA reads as TGCGCCAGCAGCTTGGACGTCACAGATACGCAGTATTTT. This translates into CASSLDVTDTQYF.